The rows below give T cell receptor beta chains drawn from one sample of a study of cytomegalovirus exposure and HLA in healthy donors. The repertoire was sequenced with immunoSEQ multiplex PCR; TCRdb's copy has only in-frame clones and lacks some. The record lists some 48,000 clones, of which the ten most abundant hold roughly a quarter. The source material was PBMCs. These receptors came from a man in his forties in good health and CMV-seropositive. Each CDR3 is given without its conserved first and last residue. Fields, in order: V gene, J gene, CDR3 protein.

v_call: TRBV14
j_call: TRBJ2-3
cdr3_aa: ASSQDPRTSGRRGTDTQY

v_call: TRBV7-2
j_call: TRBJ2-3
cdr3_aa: ASSLQTGGATDTQY

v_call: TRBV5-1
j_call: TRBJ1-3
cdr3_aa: ASSFGSGASGNTIY

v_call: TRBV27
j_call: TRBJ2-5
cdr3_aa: ASSRLAGGQETQY

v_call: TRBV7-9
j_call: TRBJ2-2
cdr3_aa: ASSVRDLNTGELF

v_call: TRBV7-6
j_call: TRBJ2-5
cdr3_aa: ASSLADRGIETQY

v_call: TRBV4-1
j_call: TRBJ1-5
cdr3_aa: AHGGEGNQPQH

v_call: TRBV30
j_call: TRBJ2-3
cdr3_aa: ARGTSGEGTQY

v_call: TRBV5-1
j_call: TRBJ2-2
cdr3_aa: ASTGRQGNTGELF

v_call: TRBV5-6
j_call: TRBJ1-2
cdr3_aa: ASSQDRGLEGYT

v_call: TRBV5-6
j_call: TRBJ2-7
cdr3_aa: ASSPTSGGAYEQY

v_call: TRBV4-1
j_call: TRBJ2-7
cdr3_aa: ASSLGAGEGSYEQY

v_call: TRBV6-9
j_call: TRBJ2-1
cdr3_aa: ASSFPGLAPDEQF

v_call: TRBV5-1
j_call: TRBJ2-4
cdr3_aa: ASSFSTGDIQY

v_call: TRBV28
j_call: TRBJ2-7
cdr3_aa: ASSRAGTGGVYEQY

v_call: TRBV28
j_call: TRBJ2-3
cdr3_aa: ASTPGTGGSDTQY

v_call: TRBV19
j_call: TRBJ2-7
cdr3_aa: ASSFARGEQY

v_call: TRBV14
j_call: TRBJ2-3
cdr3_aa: ASSPEGGGADTQY

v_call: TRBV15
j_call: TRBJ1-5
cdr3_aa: ATSRGDRSDQPQH

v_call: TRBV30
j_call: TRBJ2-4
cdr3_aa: AWSAGTKNIQY

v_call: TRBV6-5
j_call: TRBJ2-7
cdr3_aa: ASSYRGQGIYEQY

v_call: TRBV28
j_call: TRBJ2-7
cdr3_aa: ATTFPSSGSYEQY

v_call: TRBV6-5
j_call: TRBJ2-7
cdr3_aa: ASRTGQTSYEQY

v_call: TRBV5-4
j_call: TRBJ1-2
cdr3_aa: ASSGDRGRVSGYT

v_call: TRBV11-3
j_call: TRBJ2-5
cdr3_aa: ASSLAGLQETQY

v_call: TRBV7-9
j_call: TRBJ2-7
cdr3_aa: ASSLSLNPQGEQY

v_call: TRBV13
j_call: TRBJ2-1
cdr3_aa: ASSLEGNSYNEQF

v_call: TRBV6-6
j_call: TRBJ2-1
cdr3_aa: ASSYVTILTNEQF

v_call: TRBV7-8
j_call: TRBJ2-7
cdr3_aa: ASSLEYWAGGGEQY

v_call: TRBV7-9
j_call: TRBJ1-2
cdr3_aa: ASSLETGLYGYT

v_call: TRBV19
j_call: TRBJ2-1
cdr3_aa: ASSIGASGRVEQF

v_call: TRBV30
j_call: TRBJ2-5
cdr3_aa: AWSVASGGRAVLETQY

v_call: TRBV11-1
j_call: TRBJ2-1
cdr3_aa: ASTPFPGQGASEQF

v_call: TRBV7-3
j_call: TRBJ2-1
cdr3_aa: ASSLATSAPQF

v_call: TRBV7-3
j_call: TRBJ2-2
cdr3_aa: ASSLTGGTGELF